Included here is one TCR beta chain sequence, with context. Its antigen is not identified. The data stem from a study of cytomegalovirus exposure and HLA in healthy donors. PCR amplification relied on 60 Vbeta primers (plus 13 Jbeta primers). Method: immunoSEQ multiplex PCR; TCRdb's copy keeps in-frame clones and lacks some. This table holds around 78,000 clones, around 84% found once. Trimming pared 7 bases from V and 1 base from J, leaving 14 bases between. Germline V gene data show CDR1 as MNHNY and CDR2 as SVGAGI (reference sequence). The CDR3 runs to 14 residues. Overall study findings and caveats: A link between a missense DCLRE1C variant and TCR beta V- and J-gene trimming emerged from a later analysis.

The sample taken for sequencing was PBMCs. The TCR comes from a woman aged 45 to 65 in good health and CMV-seronegative. J is TRBJ2-7 and V is TRBV6-6; TRBD2 might be the D (7 bases). This CDR3 is CASNWEGDSYEQYF. The CDR3 bases are TGTGCCAGCAACTGGGAGGGGGATTCCTACGAGCAGTACTTC.